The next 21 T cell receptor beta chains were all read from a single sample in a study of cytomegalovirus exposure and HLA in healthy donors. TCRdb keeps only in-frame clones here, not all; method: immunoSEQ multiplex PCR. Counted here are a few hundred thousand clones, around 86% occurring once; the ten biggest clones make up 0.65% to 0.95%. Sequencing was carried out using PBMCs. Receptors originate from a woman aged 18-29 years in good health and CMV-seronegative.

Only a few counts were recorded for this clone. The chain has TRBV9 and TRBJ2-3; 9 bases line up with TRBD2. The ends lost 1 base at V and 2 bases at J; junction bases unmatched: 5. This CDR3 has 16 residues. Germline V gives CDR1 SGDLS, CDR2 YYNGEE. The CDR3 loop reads CASSVYSGGLTDTQYF. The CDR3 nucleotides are TGTGCCAGCAGCGTATATAGCGGGGGACTCACAGATACGCAGTATTTT. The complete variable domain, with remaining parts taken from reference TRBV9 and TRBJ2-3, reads DSGVTQTPKHLITATGQRVTLRCSPRSGDLSVYWYQQSLDQGLQFLIQYYNGEERAKGNILERFSAQQFPDLHSELNLSSLELGDSALYFCASSVYSGGLTDTQYFGPGTRLTVL.

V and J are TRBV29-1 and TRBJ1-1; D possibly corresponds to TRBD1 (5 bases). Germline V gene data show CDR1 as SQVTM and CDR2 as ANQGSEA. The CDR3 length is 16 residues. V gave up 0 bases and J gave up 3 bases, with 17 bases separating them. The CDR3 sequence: CSVEDPIRGGYTEAFF. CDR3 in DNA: TGCAGCGTTGAAGATCCGATTCGGGGGGGGTACACTGAAGCTTTCTTT. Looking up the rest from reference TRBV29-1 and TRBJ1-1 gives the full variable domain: SAVISQKPSRDICQRGTSLTIQCQVDSQVTMMFWYRQQPGQSLTLIATANQGSEATYESGFVIDKFPISRPNLTFSTLTVSNMSPEDSSIYLCSVEDPIRGGYTEAFFGQGTRLTVV.

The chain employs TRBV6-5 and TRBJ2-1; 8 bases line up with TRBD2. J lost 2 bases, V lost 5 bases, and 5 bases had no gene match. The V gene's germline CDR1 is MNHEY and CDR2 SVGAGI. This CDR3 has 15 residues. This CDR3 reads CASSGAGGPYNEQFF. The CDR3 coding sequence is TGTGCCAGCAGTGGGGCGGGGGGCCCCTACAATGAGCAGTTCTTC.

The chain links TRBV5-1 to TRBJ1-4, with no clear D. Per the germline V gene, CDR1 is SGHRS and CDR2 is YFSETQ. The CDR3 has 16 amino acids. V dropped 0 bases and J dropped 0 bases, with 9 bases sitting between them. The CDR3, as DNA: TGCGCCAGCAGCTTGGCCACGGAGGCAACTAATGAAAAACTGTTTTTT. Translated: CASSLATEATNEKLFF.

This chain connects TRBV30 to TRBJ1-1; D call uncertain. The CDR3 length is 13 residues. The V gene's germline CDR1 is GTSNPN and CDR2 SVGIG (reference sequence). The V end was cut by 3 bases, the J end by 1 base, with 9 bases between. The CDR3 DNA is TGTGCCTGGAGCGCACGGGGGAACACTGAAGCTTTCTTT. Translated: CAWSARGNTEAFF.

CDR3 sequence: CASSLELAGGGETQYF. The CDR3 DNA reads as TGTGCCAGCAGCTTAGAATTAGCGGGGGGAGGGGAGACCCAGTACTTC. This chain links TRBV11-2 with TRBJ2-5; 10 bases are shared with TRBD2. V lost 0 bases and J lost 5; bases outside the gene matches: 6. Germline V gene data show CDR1 as SGHAT and CDR2 as FQNNGV. CDR3 length: 16 residues.

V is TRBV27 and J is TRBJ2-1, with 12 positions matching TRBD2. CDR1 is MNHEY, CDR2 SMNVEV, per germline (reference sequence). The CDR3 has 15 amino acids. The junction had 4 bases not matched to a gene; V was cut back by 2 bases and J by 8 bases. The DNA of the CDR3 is TGTGCCAGCAGTTTAATACTAGCGGGAGGTGATGAGCAGTTCTTC. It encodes CASSLILAGGDEQFF.

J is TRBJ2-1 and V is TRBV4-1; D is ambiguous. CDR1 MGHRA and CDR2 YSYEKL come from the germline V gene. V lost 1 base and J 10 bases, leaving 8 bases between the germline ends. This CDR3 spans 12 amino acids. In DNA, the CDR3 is TGCGCCAGCAGCCAAGTATTAGAGGAGCAGTTCTTC. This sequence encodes CASSQVLEEQFF.

The CDR3 region is CASSLSSAGGDTQYF. The CDR3 nucleotides are TGTGCCAGCAGCTTAAGTTCGGCAGGGGGCGATACGCAGTATTTT. The rearrangement joins TRBV7-3 to TRBJ2-3, with 8 bases lining up with TRBD1. CDR1 SGHTA and CDR2 FQGTGA come from the germline V gene. With V trimmed by 1 base and J by 6 bases, 6 bases remained unmatched. The CDR3 runs 15 residues. Supplemented by reference TRBV7-3 and TRBJ2-3, the full variable domain reads GAGVSQTPSNKVTEKGKYVELRCDPISGHTALYWYRQSLGQGPEFLIYFQGTGAADDSGLPNDRFFAVRPEGSVSTLKIQRTERGDSAVYLCASSLSSAGGDTQYFGPGTRLTVL.

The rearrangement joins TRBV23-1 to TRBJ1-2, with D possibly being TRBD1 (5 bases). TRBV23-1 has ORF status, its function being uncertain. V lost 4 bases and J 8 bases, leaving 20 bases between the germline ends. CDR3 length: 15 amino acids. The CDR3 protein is CASSPSVPSGAGYTF. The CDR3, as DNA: TGCGCCAGCAGTCCCTCCGTCCCGAGCGGGGCCGGCTACACCTTC.

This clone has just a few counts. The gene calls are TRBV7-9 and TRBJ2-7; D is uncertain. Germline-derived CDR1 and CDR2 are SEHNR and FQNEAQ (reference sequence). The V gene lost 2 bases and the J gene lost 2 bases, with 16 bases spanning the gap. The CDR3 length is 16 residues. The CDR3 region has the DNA TGTGCCAGCAGCTTATATTTCTACGACAATGCCTACGAGCAGTACTTC. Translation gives CASSLYFYDNAYEQYF.

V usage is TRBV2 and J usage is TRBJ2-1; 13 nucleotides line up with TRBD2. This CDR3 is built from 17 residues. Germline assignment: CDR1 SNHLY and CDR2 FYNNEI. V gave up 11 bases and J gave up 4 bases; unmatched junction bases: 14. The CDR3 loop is CAGTGLAGVRGYNEQFF. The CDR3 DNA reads TGTGCCGGTACCGGACTAGCGGGAGTAAGGGGATACAATGAGCAGTTCTTC.

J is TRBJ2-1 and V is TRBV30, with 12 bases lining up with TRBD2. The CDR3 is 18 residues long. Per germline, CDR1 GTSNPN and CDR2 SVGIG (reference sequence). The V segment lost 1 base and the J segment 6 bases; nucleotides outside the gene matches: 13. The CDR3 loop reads CAWSGFRPSGGGVNEQFF. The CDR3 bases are TGTGCCTGGAGTGGCTTCAGGCCTAGCGGGGGGGGAGTCAATGAGCAGTTCTTC.

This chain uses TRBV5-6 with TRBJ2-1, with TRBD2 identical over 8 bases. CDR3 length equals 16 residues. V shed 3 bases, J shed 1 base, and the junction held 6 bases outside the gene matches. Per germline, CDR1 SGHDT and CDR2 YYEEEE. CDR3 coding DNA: TGTGCCAGCAGCTCCATGGCTAGCGGGTCCTACAATGAGCAGTTCTTC. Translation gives CASSSMASGSYNEQFF.

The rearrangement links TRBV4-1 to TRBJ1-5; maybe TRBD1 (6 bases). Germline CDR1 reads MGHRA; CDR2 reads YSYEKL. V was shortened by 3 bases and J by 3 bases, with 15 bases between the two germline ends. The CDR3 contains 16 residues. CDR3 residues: CASSHSPTGVNQPQHF. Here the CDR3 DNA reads TGCGCCAGCAGCCACTCGCCGACAGGAGTCAATCAGCCCCAGCATTTT.

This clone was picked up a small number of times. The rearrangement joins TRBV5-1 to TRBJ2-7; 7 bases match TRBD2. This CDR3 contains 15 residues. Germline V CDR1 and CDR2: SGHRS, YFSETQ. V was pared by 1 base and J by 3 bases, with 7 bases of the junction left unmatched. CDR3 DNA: TGCGCCAGCAGCTTGCTTGCACGGGGGGTCTACGAGCAGTACTTC. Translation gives CASSLLARGVYEQYF.

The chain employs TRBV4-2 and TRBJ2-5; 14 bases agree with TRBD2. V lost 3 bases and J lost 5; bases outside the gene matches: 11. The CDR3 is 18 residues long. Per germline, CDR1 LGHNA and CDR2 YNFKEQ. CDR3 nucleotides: TGTGCCAGCAGCCACCCGGGACTAGCGGGGGCCTCGGGGGAGACCCAGTACTTC. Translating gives CASSHPGLAGASGETQYF.

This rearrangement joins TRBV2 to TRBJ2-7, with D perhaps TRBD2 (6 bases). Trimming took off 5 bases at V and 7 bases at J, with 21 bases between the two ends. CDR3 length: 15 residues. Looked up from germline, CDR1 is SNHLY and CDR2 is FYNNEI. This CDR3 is CASSLTGGTSGEQYF. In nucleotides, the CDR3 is TGTGCCAGCAGTTTAACGGGCGGGACCTCGGGGGAGCAGTACTTC.

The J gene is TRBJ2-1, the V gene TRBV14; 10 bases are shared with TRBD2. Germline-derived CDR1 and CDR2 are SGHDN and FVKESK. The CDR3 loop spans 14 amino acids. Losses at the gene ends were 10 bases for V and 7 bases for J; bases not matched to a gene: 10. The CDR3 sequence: CATASSGSYNEQFF. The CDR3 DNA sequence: TGTGCCACCGCCTCTAGCGGGAGTTATAATGAGCAGTTCTTC.

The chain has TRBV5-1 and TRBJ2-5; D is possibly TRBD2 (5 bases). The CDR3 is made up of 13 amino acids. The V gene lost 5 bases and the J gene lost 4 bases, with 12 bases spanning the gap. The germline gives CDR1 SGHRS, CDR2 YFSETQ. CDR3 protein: CASRTGSLETQYF. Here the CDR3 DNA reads TGCGCCAGCAGAACGGGATCCCTAGAGACCCAGTACTTC. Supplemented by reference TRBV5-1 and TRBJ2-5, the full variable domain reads KAGVTQTPRYLIKTRGQQVTLSCSPISGHRSVSWYQQTPGQGLQFLFEYFSETQRNKGNFPGRFSGRQFSNSRSEMNVSTLELGDSALYLCASRTGSLETQYFGPGTRLLVL.

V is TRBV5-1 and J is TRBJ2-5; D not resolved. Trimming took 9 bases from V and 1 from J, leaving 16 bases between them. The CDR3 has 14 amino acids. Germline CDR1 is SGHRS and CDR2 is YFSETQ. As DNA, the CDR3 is TGCGCCACCGCCGTTGGGCAGTTCCAAGAGACCCAGTACTTC. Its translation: CATAVGQFQETQYF.